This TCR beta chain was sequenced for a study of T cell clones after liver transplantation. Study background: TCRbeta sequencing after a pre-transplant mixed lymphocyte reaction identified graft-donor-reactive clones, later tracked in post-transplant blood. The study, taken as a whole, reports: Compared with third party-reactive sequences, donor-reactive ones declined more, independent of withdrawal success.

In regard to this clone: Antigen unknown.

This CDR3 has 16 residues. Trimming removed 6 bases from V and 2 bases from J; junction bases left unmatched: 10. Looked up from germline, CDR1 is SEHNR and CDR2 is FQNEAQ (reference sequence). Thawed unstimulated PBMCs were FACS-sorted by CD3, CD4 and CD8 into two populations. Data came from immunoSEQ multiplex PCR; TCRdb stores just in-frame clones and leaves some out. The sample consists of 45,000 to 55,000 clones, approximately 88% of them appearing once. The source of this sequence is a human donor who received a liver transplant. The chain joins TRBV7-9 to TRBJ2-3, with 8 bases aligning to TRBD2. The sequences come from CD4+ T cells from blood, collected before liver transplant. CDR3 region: CASRARVSGATDTQYF. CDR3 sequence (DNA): TGTGCCAGCAGGGCGCGGGTTAGCGGGGCCACAGATACGCAGTATTTT.